Reported below is one T cell receptor (beta chain). Its antigen is unidentified. This sample is part of a study of shared clonotypes between healthy human individuals. It was across several immunoSEQ plates that each subset's genomic DNA was evenly split. Clones were read by immunoSEQ multiplex PCR, and TCRdb kept only the in-frame ones, dropping some. The data show under 2,000,000 clones, with over 85% seen just once and 0.9% to 1.5% held by the top ten. Whole-study results and caveats: The study's rarefaction showed incomplete sorted-subset sequencing despite large depth. It was the non-shared clonotypes that had lower generation probabilities than clonotypes shared by all four donors.

From germline, CDR1 is MNHEY and CDR2 SMNVEV (reference sequence). The CDR3 sequence is 16 residues long. After removal of 2 bases from V and 3 bases from J, the junction contained 10 bases not matched to a gene. Naive CD8 cells lacked CD45RO and underwent positive selection for CCR7, leaving out terminally differentiated effector memory CD45RA+ cells. Adult donors, all healthy and HIV-negative, had no recent acute infections or vaccinations. The chain recombines TRBV27 with TRBJ2-7, with 7 bases that match TRBD1. Sequenced material: naive CD8+ T cells sorted from blood. This clonotype was sampled from a young man in good health. The CDR3 region is CASSLDPQGIYYEQYF. CDR3 bases: TGTGCCAGCAGTTTAGACCCACAGGGGATTTACTACGAGCAGTACTTC.